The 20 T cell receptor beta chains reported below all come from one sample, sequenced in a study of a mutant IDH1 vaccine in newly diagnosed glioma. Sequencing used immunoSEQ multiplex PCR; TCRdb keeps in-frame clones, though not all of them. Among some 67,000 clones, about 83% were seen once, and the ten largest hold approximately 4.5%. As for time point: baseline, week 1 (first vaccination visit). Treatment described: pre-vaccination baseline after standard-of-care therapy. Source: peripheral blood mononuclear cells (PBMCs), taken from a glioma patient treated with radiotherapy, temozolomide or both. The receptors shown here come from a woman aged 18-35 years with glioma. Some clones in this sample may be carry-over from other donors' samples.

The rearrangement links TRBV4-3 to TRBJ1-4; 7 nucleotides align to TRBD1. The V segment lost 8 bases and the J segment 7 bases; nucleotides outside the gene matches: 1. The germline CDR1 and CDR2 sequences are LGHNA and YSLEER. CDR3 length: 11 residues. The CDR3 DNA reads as TGCGCCAGCCGGGACAGTGAAAAACTGTTTTTT. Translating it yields CASRDSEKLFF.

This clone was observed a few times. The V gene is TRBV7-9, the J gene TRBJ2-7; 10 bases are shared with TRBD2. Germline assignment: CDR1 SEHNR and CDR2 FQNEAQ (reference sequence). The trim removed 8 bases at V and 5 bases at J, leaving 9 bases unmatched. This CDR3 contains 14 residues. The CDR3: CASQSLAGVDEQYF. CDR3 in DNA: TGTGCCAGCCAGTCCCTAGCGGGAGTGGACGAGCAGTACTTC. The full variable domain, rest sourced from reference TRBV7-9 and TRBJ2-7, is DTGVSQNPRHKITKRGQNVTFRCDPISEHNRLYWYRQTLGQGPEFLTYFQNEAQLEKSRLLSDRFSAERPKGSFSTLEIQRTEQGDSAMYLCASQSLAGVDEQYFGPGTRLTVT.

This CDR3 reads CASSVGGPEETQYF. CDR3 DNA: TGCGCCAGCAGTGTTGGTGGGCCCGAAGAGACCCAGTACTTC. The chain couples TRBV10-1 to TRBJ2-5; no reliable D call. With 4 bases removed from V and 3 bases from J, the gap between germline ends came to 12 bases. Germline V CDR1 and CDR2: WNHNN, SYGVQD (reference sequence). The CDR3 length is 14 residues.

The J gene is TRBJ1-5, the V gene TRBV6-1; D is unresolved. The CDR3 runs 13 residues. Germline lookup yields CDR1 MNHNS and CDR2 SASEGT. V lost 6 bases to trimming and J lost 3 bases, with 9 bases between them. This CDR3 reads CASSQSFNQPQHF. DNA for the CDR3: TGTGCCAGCAGCCAGAGTTTCAATCAGCCCCAGCATTTT.

The CDR3 region is CASSQVMGGYEQYF. CDR3 nucleotide sequence: TGCGCCAGCAGCCAAGTGATGGGGGGGTACGAGCAGTACTTC. The J gene is TRBJ2-7, the V gene TRBV4-3; 7 nucleotides align to TRBD2. Germline V lookup: CDR1 LGHNA, CDR2 YSLEER. This CDR3 is built from 14 residues. Germline trimming cut 1 base from V and 4 bases from J; bases unmatched to any gene: 4.

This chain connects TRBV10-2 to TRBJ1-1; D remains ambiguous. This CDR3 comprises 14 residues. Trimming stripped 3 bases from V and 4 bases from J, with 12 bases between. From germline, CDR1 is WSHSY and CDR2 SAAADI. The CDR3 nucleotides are TGCGCCAGCAGTGACCCTGGACTGGGCACTGAAGCTTTCTTT. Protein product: CASSDPGLGTEAFF.

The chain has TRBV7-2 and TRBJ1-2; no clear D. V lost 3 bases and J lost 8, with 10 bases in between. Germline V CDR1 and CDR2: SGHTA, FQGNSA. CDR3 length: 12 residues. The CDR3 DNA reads TGTGCCAGCAGCTTCTCATTGGGCGGCTACACCTTC. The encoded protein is CASSFSLGGYTF.

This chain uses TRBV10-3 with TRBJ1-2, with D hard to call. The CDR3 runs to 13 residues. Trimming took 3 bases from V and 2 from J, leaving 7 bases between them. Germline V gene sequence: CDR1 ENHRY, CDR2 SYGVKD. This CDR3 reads CAISDDRNYGYTF. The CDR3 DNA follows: TGTGCCATCAGTGATGATAGGAACTATGGCTACACCTTC.

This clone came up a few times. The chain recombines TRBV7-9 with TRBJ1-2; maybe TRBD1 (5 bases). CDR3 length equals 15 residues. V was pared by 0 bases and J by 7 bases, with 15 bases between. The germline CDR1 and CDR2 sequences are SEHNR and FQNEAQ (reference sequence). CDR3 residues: CASSLALGVSGGYTF. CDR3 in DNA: TGTGCCAGCAGCTTAGCGCTAGGGGTATCAGGTGGCTACACCTTC.

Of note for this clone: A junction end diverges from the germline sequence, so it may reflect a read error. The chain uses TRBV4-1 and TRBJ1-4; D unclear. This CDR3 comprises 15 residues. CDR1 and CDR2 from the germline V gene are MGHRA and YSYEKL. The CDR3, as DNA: TGCGCCAGCAGCCAAGAGGCGGCTGGGGATGAAAAACTGTTTTTC. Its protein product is CASSQEAAGDEKLFF.

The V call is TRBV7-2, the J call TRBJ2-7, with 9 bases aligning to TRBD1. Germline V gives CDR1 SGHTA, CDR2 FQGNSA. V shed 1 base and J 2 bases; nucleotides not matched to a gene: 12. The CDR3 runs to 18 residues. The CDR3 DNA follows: TGTGCCAGCAGCTTAGGCGGACTTCTCCGGGACAGGGCCTACGAGCAGTACTTC. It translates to CASSLGGLLRDRAYEQYF.

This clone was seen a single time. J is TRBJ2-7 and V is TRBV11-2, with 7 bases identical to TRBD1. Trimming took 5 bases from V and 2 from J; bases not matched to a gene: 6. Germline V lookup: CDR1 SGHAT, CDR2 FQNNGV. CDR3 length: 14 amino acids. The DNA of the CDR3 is TGTGCCAGCAGCCACCGGGACAGACCCTACGAGCAGTACTTC. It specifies CASSHRDRPYEQYF.

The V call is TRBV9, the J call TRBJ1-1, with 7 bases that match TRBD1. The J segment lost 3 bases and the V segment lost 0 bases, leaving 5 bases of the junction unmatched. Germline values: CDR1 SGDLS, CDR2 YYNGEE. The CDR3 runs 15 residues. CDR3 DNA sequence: TGTGCCAGCAGCGTAGAGGGCAGGGGGGACACTGAAGCTTTCTTT. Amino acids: CASSVEGRGDTEAFF.

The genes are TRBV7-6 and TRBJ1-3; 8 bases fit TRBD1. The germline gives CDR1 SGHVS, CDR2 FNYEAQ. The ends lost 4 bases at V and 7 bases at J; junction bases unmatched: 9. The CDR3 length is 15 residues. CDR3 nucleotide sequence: TGTGCCAGCAGCTACATCGGACAGGGTGGGAACACCATATATTTT. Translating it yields CASSYIGQGGNTIYF.

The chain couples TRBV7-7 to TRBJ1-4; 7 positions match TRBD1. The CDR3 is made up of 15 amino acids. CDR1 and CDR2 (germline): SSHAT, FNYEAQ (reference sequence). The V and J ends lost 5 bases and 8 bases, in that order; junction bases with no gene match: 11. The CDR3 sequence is CASSADRAPGEKLFF. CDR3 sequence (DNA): TGTGCCAGCAGCGCAGACAGGGCCCCAGGGGAAAAACTGTTTTTT. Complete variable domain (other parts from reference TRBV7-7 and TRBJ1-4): GAGVSQSPRYKVTKRGQDVTLRCDPISSHATLYWYQQALGQGPEFLTYFNYEAQPDKSGLPSDRFSAERPEGSISTLTIQRTEQRDSAMYRCASSADRAPGEKLFFGSGTQLSVL.

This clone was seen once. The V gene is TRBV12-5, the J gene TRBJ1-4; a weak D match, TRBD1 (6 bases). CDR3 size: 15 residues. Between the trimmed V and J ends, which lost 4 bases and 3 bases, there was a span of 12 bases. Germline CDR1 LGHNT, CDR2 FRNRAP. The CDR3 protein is CASGWEDSPNEKLFF. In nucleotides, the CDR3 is TGTGCTAGTGGTTGGGAGGACAGTCCTAATGAAAAACTGTTTTTT.

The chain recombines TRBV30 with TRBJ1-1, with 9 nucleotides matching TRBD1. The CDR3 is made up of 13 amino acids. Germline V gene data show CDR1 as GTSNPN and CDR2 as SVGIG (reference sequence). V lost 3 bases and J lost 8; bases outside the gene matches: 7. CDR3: CAWSGTGIPEAFF. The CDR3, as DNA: TGTGCCTGGAGCGGGACAGGGATCCCCGAAGCTTTCTTT. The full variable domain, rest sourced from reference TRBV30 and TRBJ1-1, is SQTIHQWPATLVQPVGSPLSLECTVEGTSNPNLYWYRQAAGRGLQLLFYSVGIGQISSEVPQNLSASRPQDRQFILSSKKLLLSDSGFYLCAWSGTGIPEAFFGQGTRLTVV.

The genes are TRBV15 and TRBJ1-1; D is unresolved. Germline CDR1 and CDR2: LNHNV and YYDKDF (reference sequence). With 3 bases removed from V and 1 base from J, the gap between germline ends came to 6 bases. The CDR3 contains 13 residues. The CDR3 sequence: CATSRDGNTEAFF. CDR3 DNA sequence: TGTGCCACCAGCAGGGACGGGAACACTGAAGCTTTCTTT.

The CDR3 spells CATSRYRQSRDEKLFF. In DNA form, the CDR3 reads TGTGCCACCAGCAGATACCGACAGTCGCGGGATGAAAAACTGTTTTTT. This chain uses TRBV15 with TRBJ1-4; possible D gene TRBD1, 5 bases. The CDR3 runs to 16 residues. Germline lookup yields CDR1 LNHNV and CDR2 YYDKDF (reference sequence). V lost 2 bases, J lost 6 bases, and 16 bases lay in between.

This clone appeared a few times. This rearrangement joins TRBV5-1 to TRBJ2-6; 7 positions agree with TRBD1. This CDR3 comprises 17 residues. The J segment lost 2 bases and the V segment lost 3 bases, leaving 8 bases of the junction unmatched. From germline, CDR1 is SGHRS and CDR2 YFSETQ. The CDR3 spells CASSYRQGRAGANVLTF. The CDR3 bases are TGCGCCAGCAGCTACCGACAGGGAAGGGCTGGGGCCAACGTCCTGACTTTC.